This record concerns one T cell receptor beta chain sequence. The antigen it recognizes is unknown. No clone much larger than this one lies a single base away; base qualities are absent. Library generation was performed with the immunoSEQ multiplex PCR assay. A mixture of 60 forward primers for TCR Vbeta segments and 13 reverse primers for TCR Jbeta segments was used in the multiplex PCR. Amplification of the CDR3 region of rearranged TCR beta genes was performed with a multiplex PCR assay on genomic DNA. The Illumina HiSeq System was used to sequence the amplified TCR beta libraries as 87-base-pair reads. In the authors' own workflow: Across the 500 to 700 repertoires, a later analysis counted some 80 million unique TCR beta chains, around 11 million of which were shared by at least two donors. Raw reads were error-corrected and collapsed into unique sequences by a nearest-neighbor algorithm in which closely related sequences were merged to remove PCR and sequencing errors. V, D and J gene segments were assigned by aligning CDR3 sequences to IMGT reference sequences. For a sequence to be retained, at least a six-nucleotide match to both a V gene segment and a J gene segment was required. Rearrangements were classified as productive when the CDR3 lacked stop codons and remained in frame with V and J, and all other rearrangements were classified as non-productive. CDR3 was defined according to IMGT convention as the region running from the second conserved V-encoded cysteine to the conserved J-encoded phenylalanine. In an earlier analysis of approximately 500 of the donors, sequences lacking an unambiguous match to a single V gene segment were excluded. In an earlier analysis of around 590 of the donors, a V segment was called functional when productive rearrangements were above 56.7%, and segregating when the standard deviation between donors exceeded 5%. A statistical classification framework was built to diagnose cytomegalovirus status from the catalog of TCR beta chain sequences. In a later analysis, TCR nucleotide sequences were compared against IMGT/GENE-DB human TR gene sequences so that V and J genes could be assigned. In a later analysis, CDR3 sequences and most-parsimonious VDJ recombination scenarios were assigned using the TCRdist pipeline. In a later analysis, each TCR beta chain was defined by its CDR3 amino acid sequence together with its V-gene family, and reads lacking a unique V-gene family were excluded. A later analysis removed several hundred highly shared, low-generation-probability nucleotide sequences to deal with suspected cross-contamination and a sequencing artifact. In a later analysis, a clonal expansion index was calculated for each public chain from normalized within-repertoire ranks of inferred template counts. A later analysis computed generation probabilities with a VDJ recombination model fitted to out-of-frame rearrangements, and checked the results against IGoR. In a later analysis, TCR-TCR, TCR-HLA and TCR-CMV co-occurrence was scored with hypergeometric tests, and a repertoire-size bias correction was applied to TCR pairs. False discovery rates were estimated in a later analysis by permuting HLA or CMV assignments 20 times. A later analysis grouped co-occurring TCRs with DBSCAN, adding TCRdist sequence similarity when clustering within HLA-allele-positive subsets. Co-occurrence clustering excluded repertoires with fewer than 30,000 or more than 120,000 public chains, plus five with anomalous nucleotide sharing. What TCRdb holds here is the immuneACCESS table cut down to in-frame rearrangements. Part of the clones is not present; checked against another copy, under half of the missing clones reflect an unresolved V gene, and the others are unexplained. The V and J calls and clone size were taken over from that table, and D and trimming were inferred from the DNA. The sample profile shows some 74,000 clones; 60% to 75% of them were found once. Clones ranked in the top ten supply 20% to 25% of the sample.

This record comes from a study of cytomegalovirus exposure and HLA in healthy donors (dated by TCRdb to the late 2010s). Looking at the study overall: According to an earlier analysis of 587 of the donors, 150 million to 200 million T cells yielded 90 million to 140 million unique TCR beta sequences and approximately 300 Gb of sequence data. About 300 gigabases of sequencing data and around 90 million unique TCR sequences made up an early release that covered 500 to 700 HLA-typed donors. Among the 398 genotyped donors, approximately 81% belonged to the genetic ancestry cluster associated with self-reported Caucasian donors. The study aimed to test whether signatures of past pathogen exposure could be identified by cataloging public T cell receptors. Using immunosequencing, the study profiled T cell repertoires from about 650 subjects and related those repertoires to cytomegalovirus serostatus. Besides the first cohort of roughly 660 subjects, a separate validation cohort made up of 120 different subjects was used. High-throughput TCR immunosequencing, statistical association of individual TCRs with disease status, and machine learning were combined to predict cytomegalovirus infection status. To study patterns of TCR occurrence, a later analysis re-analyzed previously published TCR beta repertoires from several hundred donors and added high-resolution HLA genotyping. Rather than drawing on any new phenotypic data, the later analysis identified candidate immune exposures from TCR beta sequences and the way those sequences occurred across donors. In an earlier analysis of 550 to 700 of the donors, high-throughput TCR beta sequencing was used to judge whether each TCR beta V gene segment behaved as functional or pseudogenic. Donor age, sex, ethnicity and CMV serostatus were collected together with the repertoire data. Genome-wide SNP genotypes for about 60% of the 666 donors were used in a later genetic analysis, which treated that subset as a discovery cohort. All discovery cohort repertoires had been generated on a single sequencing platform. HLA typing covered class I and class II loci at four-digit resolution. Typing coverage differed by locus: A, B, C, DRB1 and DQB1 were typed in roughly 620-630 donors, DQA1 in 522, DPA1 in 606, and DPB1 in 450 to 490. Because of strong linkage in the cohort, roughly five DR-DQ haplotypes were treated as single units for association and clustering. Among almost 400 genotyped donors of the cohort, an average of roughly 240,000 unique TCR beta nucleotide sequences were sequenced per donor, 15% to 20% of them non-productive.

The paper's findings and limits, for the study overall: Several of the top co-occurrence clusters appeared to be linked to parvovirus B19, influenza, CMV and Epstein-Barr virus, according to a later analysis. In vitro tests confirmed that a few of the cytomegalovirus-associated TCR beta chains recognize cytomegalovirus antigens. Broadly in line with IMGT annotations, most TCR beta V segments showed up in productive rearrangements about 90% or about 30% of the time in an earlier analysis of some 590 of the donors. Because some donors lacked HLA typing at each locus, the association tests relied only on the typed subset. The sequencing pipeline was judged likely to have produced a cluster of highly shared sequence variants as a technical artifact. At a false discovery rate of 0.05, a later analysis linked under 20,000 TCR beta sequences to specific HLA alleles. Correlated functional status among segregating V segments might be attributable to linkage disequilibrium, but an unknown experimental factor could not be ruled out. The classifier was reported to diagnose cytomegalovirus status with high specificity and sensitivity in both the original cohort and the validation cohort. Most TCR sequences were seen in very few donors, while some public TCRs were found in many individuals. According to the authors, the approach could potentially be generalized to other disease states and immunological phenotypes. In a later genetic analysis, fewer N-insertions in productive TCRs were reported among donors in an Asian-associated ancestry cluster than the approximately 670-donor mean. A further reported finding was that TCR beta sequences accurately predicted the HLA-A and HLA-B alleles for most subjects in the first cohort. Immune exposure information for the cohort was limited to CMV serostatus. In a later analysis, TCR association rates were found to vary across HLA loci, with the most associated TCRs seen for DRB1 alleles and the fewest for HLA-C alleles. A later analysis found that most CMV-associated TCR beta chains appeared HLA-restricted, with HLA associations seemingly driven largely by CMV exposure. An association between a missense DCLRE1C variant and V-gene and J-gene trimming of TCR beta chains was found in a later genetic analysis and replicated in an independent cohort. Assigning TCR associations to individual alleles was difficult when HLA alleles, especially DR and DQ, strongly co-occurred. In this cohort, only TCR beta chains were sequenced, and detectable features were limited by the absence of alpha or paired-chain data. The presence/absence analyses assumed that sequencing depth was roughly uniform across donors, and that assumption may not be true. In a later analysis, HLA-associated TCR beta chains were found to be more clonally expanded and to have lower generation probabilities than equally common non-associated chains. In the study, about 150 TCR beta chains were listed as associated with cytomegalovirus. Seventeen rarely observed V segments, including chromosome 9 orphons, were excluded from the earlier analysis of approximately 500 of the donors because counts were too low. Some IMGT-functional V segments, including TRBV6-2 and TRBV6-3, could not be distinguished by the 87-base-pair reads and were therefore excluded.

In total, roughly 670 healthy bone marrow donors made up the cohort. Cohort members were all nominally healthy when sampled, although unrecorded immune exposures were likely present. The donor was CMV seropositive and was included in the group of 289 seropositive cohort members. A peripheral blood sample was provided by each donor, and peripheral blood mononuclear cells were used for TCR beta sequencing. The Qiagen DNeasy Blood Extraction Kit was used to extract genomic DNA from the blood cell samples. Deletion took 5 bases off V and 4 bases off J, with a span of 20 bases between the germline ends. Including the terminal cysteine and phenylalanine, the CDR3 comprises 16 residues. Here the CDR3 DNA is all that survives: 48 bases in frame from base 1. CDR1 and CDR2 (MNHEY, SMNVEV) derive from the germline V gene (reference sequence).

The origin of this receptor is a man aged 35-49 years in good health and CMV-seropositive. Here the chain combines TRBV27 and TRBJ1-2; the D gene is perhaps TRBD1, on 5 matching bases. Sequencing was performed on PBMCs. CDR3 reads: CASSRKGQGTGYGYTF. The DNA sequence is TGTGCCAGCAGTCGAAAGGGCCAGGGTACCGGCTATGGCTACACCTTC.